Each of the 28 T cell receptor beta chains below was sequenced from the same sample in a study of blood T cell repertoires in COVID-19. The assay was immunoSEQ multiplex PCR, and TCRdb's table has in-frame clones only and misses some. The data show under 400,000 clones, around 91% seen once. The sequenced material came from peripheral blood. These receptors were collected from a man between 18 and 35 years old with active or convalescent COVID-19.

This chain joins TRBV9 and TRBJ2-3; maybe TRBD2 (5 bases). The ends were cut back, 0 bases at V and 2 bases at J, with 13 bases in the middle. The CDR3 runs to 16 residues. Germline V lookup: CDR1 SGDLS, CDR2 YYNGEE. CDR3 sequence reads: CASSVEASYNTDTQYF. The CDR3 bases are TGTGCCAGCAGCGTAGAGGCTAGCTACAACACAGATACGCAGTATTTT.

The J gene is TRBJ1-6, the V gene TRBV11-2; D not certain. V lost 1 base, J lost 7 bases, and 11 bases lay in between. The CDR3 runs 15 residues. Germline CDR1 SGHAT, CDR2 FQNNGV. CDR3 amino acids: CASSLAGWVNSPLHF. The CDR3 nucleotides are TGTGCCAGCAGCTTAGCAGGCTGGGTAAATTCACCCCTCCACTTT.

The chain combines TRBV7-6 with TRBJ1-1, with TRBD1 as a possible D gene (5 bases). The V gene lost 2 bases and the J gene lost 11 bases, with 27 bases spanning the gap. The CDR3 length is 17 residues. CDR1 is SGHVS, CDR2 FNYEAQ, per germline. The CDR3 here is CASSLNPGREDGERAFF. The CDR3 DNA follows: TGTGCCAGCAGCTTAAACCCGGGCAGGGAGGATGGTGAGCGGGCTTTCTTT.

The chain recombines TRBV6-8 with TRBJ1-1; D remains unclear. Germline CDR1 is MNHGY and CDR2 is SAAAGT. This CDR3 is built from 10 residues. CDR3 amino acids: CACRGTEAFF. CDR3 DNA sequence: TGTGCGTGCCGGGGCACTGAAGCTTTCTTT.

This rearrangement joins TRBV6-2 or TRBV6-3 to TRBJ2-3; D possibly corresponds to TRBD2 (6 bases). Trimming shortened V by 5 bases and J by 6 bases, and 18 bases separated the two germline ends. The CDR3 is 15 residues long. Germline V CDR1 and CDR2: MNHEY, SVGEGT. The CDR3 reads CASSQPAGPHDTQYF. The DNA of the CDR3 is TGTGCCAGCAGTCAACCCGCGGGACCCCACGATACGCAGTATTTT.

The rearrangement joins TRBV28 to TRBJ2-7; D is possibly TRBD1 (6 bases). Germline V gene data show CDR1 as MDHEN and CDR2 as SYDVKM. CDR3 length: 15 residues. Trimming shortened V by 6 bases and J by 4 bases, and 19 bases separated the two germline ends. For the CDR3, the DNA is TGTGCCAGCAGCCCCGACAGGTACCCCGTTTACGAGCAGTACTTC. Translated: CASSPDRYPVYEQYF.

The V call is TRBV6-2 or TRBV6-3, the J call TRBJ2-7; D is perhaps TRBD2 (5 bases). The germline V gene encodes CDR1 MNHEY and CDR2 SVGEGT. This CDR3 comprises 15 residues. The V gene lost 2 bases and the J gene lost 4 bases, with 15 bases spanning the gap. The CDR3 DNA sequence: TGTGCCAGCAGTTACGGGTTGGCTAGCTCTTACGAGCAGTACTTC. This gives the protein CASSYGLASSYEQYF.

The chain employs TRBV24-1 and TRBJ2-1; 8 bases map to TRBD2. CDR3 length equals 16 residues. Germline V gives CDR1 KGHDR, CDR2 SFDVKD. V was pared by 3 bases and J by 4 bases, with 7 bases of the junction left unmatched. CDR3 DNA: TGTGCCACCAGTGATCAACTAGCGGTTACTTACAATGAGCAGTTCTTC. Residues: CATSDQLAVTYNEQFF.

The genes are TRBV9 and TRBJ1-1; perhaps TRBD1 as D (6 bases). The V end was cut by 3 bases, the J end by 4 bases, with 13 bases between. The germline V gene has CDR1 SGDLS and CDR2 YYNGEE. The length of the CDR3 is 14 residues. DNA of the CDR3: TGTGCCAGCAGCGGACACAGGGAGGGCACTGAAGCTTTCTTT. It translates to CASSGHREGTEAFF.

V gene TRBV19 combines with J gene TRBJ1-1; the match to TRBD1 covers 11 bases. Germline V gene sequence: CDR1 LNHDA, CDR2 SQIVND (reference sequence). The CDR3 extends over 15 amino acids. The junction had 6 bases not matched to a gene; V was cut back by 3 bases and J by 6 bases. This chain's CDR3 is CASSIRGQGGSEAFF. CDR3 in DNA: TGTGCCAGTAGTATTAGGGGACAGGGGGGGTCTGAAGCTTTCTTT.

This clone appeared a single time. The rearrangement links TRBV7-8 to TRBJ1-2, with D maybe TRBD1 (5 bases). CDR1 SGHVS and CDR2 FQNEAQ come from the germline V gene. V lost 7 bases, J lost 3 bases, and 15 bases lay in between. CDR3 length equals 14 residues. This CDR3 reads CASTPRAGDYGYTF. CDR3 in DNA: TGTGCCAGCACCCCCCGAGCGGGGGACTATGGCTACACCTTC. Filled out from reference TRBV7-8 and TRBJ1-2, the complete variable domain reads GAGVSQSPRYKVAKRGQDVALRCDPISGHVSLFWYQQALGQGPEFLTYFQNEAQLDKSGLPSDRFFAERPEGSVSTLKIQRTQQEDSAVYLCASTPRAGDYGYTFGSGTRLTVV.

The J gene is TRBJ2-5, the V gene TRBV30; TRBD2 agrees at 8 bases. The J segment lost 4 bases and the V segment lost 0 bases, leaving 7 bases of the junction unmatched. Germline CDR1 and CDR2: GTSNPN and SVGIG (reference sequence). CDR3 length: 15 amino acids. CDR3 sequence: CAWSVRAGAGETQYF. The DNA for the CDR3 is TGTGCCTGGAGTGTACGAGCGGGAGCGGGAGAGACCCAGTACTTC.

The CDR3 DNA is TGTGCCAGCAGCTTGGGGAGCGGGGGGGGAGAGACCCAGTACTTC. This translates into CASSLGSGGGETQYF. The chain recombines TRBV7-8 with TRBJ2-5; 10 bases line up with TRBD2. The CDR3 has 15 residues. The V segment lost 3 bases and the J segment 4 bases; nucleotides outside the gene matches: 5. Germline-derived CDR1 and CDR2 are SGHVS and FQNEAQ.

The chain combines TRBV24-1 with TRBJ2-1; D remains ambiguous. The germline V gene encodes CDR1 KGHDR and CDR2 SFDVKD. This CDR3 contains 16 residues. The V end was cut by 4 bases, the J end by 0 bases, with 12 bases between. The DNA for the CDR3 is TGTGCCACCAGTGAGGTGACACTCAGCTCCTACAATGAGCAGTTCTTC. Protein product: CATSEVTLSSYNEQFF.

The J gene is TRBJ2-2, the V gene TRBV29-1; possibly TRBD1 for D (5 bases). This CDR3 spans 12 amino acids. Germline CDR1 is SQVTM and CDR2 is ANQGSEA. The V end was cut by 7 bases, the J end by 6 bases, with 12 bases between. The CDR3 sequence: CSAVWGAGELFF. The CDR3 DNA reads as TGCAGCGCTGTCTGGGGCGCCGGGGAGCTGTTTTTT.

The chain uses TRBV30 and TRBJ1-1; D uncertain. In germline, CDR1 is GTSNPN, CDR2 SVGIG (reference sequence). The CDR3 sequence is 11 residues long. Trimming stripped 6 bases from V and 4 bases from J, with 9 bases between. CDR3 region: CACYTGTEAFF. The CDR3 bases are TGTGCCTGCTACACGGGCACTGAAGCTTTCTTT.

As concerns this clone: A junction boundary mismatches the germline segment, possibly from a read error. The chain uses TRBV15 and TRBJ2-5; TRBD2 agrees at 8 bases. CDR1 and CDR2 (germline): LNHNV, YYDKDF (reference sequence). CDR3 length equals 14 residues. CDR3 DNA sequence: TGTGCCACCAGCAGCAAGGGCCTTGGCGGGACTAGAGACTTC. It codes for CATSSKGLGGTRDF.

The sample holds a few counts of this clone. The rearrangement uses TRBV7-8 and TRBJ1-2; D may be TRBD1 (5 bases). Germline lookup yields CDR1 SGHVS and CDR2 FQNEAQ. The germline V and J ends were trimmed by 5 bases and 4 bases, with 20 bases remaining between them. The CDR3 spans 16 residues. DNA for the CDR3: TGTGCCAGCAGCGGCAGCGGGACTGCTGCAACCTATGGCTACACCTTC. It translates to CASSGSGTAATYGYTF.

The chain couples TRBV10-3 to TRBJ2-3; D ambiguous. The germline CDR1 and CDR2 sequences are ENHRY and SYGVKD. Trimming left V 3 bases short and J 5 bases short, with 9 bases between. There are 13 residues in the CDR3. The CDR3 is CAISDPVEDTQYF. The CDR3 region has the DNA TGTGCCATCAGTGACCCGGTAGAAGATACGCAGTATTTT.

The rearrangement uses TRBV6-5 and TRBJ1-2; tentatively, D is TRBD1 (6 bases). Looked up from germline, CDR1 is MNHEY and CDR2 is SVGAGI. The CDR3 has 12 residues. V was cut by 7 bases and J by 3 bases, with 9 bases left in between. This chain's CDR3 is CASKDSHYGYTF. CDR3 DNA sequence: TGTGCCAGCAAGGACAGCCACTATGGCTACACCTTC.

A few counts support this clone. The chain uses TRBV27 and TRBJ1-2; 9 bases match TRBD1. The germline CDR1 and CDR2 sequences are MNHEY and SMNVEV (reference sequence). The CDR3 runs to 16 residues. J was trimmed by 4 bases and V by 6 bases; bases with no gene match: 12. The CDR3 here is CASRSAGTGNLYGYTF. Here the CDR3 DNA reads TGTGCCAGCAGATCCGCCGGGACAGGGAATCTCTATGGCTACACCTTC.

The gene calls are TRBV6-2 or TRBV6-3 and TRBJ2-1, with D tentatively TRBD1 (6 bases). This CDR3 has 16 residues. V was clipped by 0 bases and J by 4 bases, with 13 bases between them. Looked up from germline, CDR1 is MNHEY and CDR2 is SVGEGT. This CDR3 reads CASSYSPGRGYNEQFF. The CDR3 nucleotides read TGTGCCAGCAGTTACTCGCCCGGCAGGGGTTACAATGAGCAGTTCTTC.

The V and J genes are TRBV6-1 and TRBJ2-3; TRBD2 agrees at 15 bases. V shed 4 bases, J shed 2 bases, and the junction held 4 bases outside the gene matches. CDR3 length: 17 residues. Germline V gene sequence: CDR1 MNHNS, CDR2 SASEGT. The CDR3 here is CASSAGLAGGPTDTQYF. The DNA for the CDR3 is TGTGCCAGCAGTGCGGGACTAGCGGGGGGACCCACAGATACGCAGTATTTT.

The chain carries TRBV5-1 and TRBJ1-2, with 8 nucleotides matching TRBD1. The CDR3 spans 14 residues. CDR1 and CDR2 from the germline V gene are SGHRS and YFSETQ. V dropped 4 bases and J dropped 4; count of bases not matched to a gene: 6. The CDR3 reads CASSLLGQGYGYTF. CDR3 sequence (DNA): TGCGCCAGCAGCCTATTAGGACAGGGCTATGGCTACACCTTC.

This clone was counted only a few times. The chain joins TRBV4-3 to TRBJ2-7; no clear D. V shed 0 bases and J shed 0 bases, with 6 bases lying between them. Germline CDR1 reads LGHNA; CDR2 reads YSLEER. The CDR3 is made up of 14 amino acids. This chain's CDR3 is CASSQDTLSYEQYF. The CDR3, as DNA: TGCGCCAGCAGCCAAGACACTCTCTCCTACGAGCAGTACTTC.

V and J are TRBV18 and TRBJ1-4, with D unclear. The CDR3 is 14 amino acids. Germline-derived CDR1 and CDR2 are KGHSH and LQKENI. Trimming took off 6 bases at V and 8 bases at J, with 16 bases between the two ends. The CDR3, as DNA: TGTGCCAGCTCCCCCGGAGCGGGTGGGGAAAAACTGTTTTTT. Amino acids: CASSPGAGGEKLFF.

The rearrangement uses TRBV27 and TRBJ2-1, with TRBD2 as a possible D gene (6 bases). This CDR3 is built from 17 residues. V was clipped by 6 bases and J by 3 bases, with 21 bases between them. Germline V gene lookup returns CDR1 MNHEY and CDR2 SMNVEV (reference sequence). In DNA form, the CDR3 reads TGTGCCAGCAGCCGGGGCCCTATAGCGGTCCGCTACAATGAGCAGTTCTTC. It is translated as CASSRGPIAVRYNEQFF.

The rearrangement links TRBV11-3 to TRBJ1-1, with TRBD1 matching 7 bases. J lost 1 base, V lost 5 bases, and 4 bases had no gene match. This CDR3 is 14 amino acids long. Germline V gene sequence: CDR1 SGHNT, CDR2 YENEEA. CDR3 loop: CASSPQGWNTEAFF. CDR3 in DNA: TGTGCCAGCAGCCCACAGGGGTGGAACACTGAAGCTTTCTTT.